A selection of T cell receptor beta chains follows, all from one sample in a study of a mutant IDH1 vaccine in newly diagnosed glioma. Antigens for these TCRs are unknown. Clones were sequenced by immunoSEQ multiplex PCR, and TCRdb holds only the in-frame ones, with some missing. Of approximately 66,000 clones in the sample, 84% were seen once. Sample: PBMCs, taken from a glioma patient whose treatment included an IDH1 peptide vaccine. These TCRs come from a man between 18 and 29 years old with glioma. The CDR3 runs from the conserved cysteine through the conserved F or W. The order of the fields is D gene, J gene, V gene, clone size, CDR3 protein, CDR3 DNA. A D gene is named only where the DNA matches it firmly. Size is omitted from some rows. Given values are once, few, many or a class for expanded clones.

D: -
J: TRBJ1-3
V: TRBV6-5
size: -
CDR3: CASSYSRQFFGNTIYF
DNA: TGTGCCAGCAGTTACTCTAGACAGTTCTTTGGAAACACCATATATTTT

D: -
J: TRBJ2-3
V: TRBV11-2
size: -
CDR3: CASSLWRSSDTQYF
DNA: TGTGCCAGCAGCTTATGGCGTAGTTCGGATACGCAGTATTTT

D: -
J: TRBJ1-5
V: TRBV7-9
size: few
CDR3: CASSSMNQPQHF
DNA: TGTGCCAGCAGCTCGATGAATCAGCCCCAGCATTTT

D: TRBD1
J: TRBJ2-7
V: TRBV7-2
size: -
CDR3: CASSLSPGQGAYEQYF
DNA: TGTGCCAGCAGCTTATCTCCGGGACAGGGGGCATACGAGCAGTACTTC

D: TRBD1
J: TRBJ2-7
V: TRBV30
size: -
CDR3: CALTLAQGAKEQYF
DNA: TGTGCCTTAACCCTAGCGCAGGGGGCAAAAGAGCAGTACTTC

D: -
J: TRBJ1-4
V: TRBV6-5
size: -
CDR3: CASTRLDVGEKLFF
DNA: TGTGCCAGCACTCGGTTGGACGTGGGGGAAAAACTGTTTTTT

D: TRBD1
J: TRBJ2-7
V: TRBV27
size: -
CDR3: CASSLSGQGASLRYF
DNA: TGTGCCAGCAGTTTGTCGGGGCAGGGGGCAAGTCTGAGGTACTTC

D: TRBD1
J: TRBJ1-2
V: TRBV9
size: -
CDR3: CASSPRTGYYGYTF
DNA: TGTGCCAGCAGCCCGAGGACAGGATACTATGGCTACACCTTC

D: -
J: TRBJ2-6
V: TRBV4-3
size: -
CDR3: CASSRGASGANVLTF
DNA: TGCGCCAGCAGCCGCGGGGCCTCTGGGGCCAACGTCCTGACTTTC

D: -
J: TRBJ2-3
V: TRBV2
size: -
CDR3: CASRAQGGSTDTQYF
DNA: TGTGCCAGCAGGGCACAGGGAGGGAGCACAGATACGCAGTATTTT

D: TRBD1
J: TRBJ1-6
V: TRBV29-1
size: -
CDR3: CSVGQGSSYNSPLHF
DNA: TGCAGCGTTGGACAGGGGAGCTCCTATAATTCACCCCTCCACTTT

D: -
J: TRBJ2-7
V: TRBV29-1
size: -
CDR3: CSVVPDDSSTYEQYF
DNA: TGCAGCGTTGTCCCTGATGACAGTTCCACCTACGAGCAGTACTTC

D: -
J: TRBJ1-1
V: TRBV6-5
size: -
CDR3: CASSYGREYTEAFF
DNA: TGTGCCAGCAGTTACGGCAGGGAATACACTGAAGCTTTCTTT

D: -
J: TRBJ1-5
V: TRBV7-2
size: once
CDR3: CASSFKGGNQPQHF
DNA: TGTGCCAGCAGTTTTAAAGGAGGCAATCAGCCCCAGCATTTT

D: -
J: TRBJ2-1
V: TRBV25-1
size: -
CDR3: CASSELRAGGVYNEQFF
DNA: TGTGCCAGCAGTGAACTAAGGGCAGGGGGGGTCTACAATGAGCAGTTCTTC